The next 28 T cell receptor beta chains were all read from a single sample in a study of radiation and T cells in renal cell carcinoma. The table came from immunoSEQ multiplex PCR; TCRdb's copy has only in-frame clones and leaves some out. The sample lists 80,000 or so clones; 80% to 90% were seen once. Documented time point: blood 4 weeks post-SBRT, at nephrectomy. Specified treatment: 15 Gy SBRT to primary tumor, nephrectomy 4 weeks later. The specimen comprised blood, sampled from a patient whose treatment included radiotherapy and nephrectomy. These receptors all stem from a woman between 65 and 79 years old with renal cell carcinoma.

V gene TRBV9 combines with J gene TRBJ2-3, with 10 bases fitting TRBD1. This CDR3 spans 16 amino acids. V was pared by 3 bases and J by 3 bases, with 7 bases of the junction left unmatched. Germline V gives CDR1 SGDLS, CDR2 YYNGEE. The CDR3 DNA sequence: TGTGCCAGCAGCGCACGACAGGGGGCCGGGACAGATACGCAGTATTTT. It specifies CASSARQGAGTDTQYF.

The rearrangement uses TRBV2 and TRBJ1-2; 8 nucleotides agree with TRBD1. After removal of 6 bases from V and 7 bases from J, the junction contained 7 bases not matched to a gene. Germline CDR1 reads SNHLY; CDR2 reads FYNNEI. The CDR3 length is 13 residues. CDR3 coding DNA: TGTGCCAGCAGCGGTGGACAGGGTGGTGGCTACACCTTC. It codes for CASSGGQGGGYTF.

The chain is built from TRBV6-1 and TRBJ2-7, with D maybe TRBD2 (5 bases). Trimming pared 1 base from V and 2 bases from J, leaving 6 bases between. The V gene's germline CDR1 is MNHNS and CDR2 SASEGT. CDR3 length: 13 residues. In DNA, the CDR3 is TGTGCCAGCAGTGAAGAGGGAGCCTACGAGCAGTACTTC. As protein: CASSEEGAYEQYF.

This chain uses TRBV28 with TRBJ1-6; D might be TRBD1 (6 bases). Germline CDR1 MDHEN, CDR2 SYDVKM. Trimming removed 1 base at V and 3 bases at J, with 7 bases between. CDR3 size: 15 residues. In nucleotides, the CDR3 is TGTGCCAGCAGTTTATCCAGGGGCTATAATTCACCCCTCCACTTT. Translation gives CASSLSRGYNSPLHF.

CDR3 in DNA: TGCAGCGTTGAAGACAGGGGGTTATATCGGGAGACCCAGTACTTC. Translation: CSVEDRGLYRETQYF. The J gene is TRBJ2-5, the V gene TRBV29-1; 7 bases match TRBD1. The CDR3 length is 15 residues. The V gene's germline CDR1 is SQVTM and CDR2 ANQGSEA. With 0 bases clipped from V and 5 bases from J, the junction kept 9 bases outside the gene matches.

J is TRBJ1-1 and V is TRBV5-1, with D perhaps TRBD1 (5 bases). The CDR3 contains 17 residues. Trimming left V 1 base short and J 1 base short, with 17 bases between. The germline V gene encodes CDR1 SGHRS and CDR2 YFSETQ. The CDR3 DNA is TGCGCCAGCAGCTTGATCCCTCAGGGTTCGGGGAACACTGAAGCTTTCTTT. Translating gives CASSLIPQGSGNTEAFF.

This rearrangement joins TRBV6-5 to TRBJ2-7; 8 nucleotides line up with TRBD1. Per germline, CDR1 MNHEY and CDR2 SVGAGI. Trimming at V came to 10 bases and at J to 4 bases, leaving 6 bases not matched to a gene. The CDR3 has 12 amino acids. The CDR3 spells CATRDRLYEQYF. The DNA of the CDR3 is TGTGCCACCCGGGACAGGCTATACGAGCAGTACTTC.

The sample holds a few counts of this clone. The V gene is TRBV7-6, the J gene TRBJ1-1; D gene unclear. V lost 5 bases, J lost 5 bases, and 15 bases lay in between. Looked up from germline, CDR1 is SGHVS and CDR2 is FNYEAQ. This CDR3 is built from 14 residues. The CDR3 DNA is TGTGCCAGCAGCCCCAGCACTCGGGGAACTGAAGCTTTCTTT. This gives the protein CASSPSTRGTEAFF.

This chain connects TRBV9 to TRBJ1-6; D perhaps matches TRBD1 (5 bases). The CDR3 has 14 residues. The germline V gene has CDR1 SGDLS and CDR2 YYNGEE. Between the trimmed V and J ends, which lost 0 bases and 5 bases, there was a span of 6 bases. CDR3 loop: CASSVGGDNSPLHF. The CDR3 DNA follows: TGTGCCAGCAGCGTAGGAGGGGATAATTCACCCCTCCACTTT.

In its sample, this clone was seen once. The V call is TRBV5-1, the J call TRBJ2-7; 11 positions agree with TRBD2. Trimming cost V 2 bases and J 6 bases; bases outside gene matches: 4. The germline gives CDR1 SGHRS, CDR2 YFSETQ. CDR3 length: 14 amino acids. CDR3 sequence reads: CASSFSGGAPEQYF. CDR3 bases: TGCGCCAGCAGCTTTAGCGGGGGGGCCCCCGAGCAGTACTTC.

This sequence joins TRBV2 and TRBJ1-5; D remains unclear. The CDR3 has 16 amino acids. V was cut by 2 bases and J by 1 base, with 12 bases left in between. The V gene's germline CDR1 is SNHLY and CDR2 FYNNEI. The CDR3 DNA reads TGTGCCAGCAGTGAACAGGCAGGAGGGAGCAATCAGCCCCAGCATTTT. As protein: CASSEQAGGSNQPQHF.

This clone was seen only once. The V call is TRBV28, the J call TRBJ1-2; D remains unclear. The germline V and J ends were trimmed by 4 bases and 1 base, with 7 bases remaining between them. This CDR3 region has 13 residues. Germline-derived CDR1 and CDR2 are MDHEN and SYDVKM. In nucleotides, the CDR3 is TGTGCCAGCAGTTATGGATTTAACTATGGCTACACCTTC. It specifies CASSYGFNYGYTF.

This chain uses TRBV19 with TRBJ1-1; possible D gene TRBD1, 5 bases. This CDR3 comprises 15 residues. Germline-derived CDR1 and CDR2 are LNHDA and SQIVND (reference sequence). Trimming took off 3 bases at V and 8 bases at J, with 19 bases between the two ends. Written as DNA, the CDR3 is TGTGCCAGTAGTATCGAAGACAGAATAGTAAACGAAGCTTTCTTT. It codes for CASSIEDRIVNEAFF.

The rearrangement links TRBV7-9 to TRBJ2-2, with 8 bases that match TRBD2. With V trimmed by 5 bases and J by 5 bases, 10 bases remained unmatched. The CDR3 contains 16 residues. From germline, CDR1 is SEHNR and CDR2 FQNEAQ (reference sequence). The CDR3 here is CASSSRGGARTGELFF. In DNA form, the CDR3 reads TGTGCCAGCAGCAGCCGGGGGGGAGCCAGGACCGGGGAGCTGTTTTTT.

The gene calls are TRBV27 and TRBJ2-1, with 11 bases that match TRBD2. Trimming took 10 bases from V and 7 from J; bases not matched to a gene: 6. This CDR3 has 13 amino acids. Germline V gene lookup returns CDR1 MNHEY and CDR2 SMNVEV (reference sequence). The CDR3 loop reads CATRLAGSNEQFF. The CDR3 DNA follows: TGTGCCACCAGACTAGCGGGAAGTAATGAGCAGTTCTTC.

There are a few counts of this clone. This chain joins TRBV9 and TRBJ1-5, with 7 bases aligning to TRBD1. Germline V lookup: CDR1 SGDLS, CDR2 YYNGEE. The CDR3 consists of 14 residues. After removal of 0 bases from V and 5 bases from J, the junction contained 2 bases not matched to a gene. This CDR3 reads CASSVGQGDQPQHF. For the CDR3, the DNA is TGTGCCAGCAGCGTAGGACAGGGAGATCAGCCCCAGCATTTT.

The CDR3 reads CASSRSPSNSNQPQHF. The CDR3 DNA reads as TGTGCCAGCAGCCGGTCACCTTCCAATAGCAATCAGCCCCAGCATTTT. V and J are TRBV5-4 and TRBJ1-5; D is ambiguous. V lost 4 bases and J lost 0, with 14 bases in between. Germline V gene data show CDR1 as SGHNT and CDR2 as YYREEE (reference sequence). This CDR3 has 16 amino acids.

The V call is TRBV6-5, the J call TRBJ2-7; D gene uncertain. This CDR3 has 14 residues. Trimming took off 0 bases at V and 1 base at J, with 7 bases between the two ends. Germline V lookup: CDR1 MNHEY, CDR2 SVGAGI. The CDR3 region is CASSYSWASYEQYF. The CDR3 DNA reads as TGTGCCAGCAGTTACTCGTGGGCATCCTACGAGCAGTACTTC.

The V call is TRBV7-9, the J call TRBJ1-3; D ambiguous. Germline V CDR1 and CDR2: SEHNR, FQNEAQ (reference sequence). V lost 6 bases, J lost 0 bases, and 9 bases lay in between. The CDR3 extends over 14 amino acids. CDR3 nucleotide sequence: TGTGCCAGCAGTTCCGAAGGCTCTGGAAACACCATATATTTT. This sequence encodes CASSSEGSGNTIYF.

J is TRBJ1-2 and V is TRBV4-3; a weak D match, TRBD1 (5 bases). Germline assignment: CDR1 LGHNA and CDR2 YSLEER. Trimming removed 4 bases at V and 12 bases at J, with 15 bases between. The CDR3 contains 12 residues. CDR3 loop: CASSRGHESNTF. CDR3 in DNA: TGCGCCAGCAGCCGAGGACATGAGTCCAACACCTTC.

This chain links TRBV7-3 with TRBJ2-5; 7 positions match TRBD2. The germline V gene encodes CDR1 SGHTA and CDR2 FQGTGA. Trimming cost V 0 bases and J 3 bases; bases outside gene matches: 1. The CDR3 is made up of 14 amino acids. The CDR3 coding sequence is TGTGCCAGCAGCTTAACCGGGGGGAAAGAGACCCAGTACTTC. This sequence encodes CASSLTGGKETQYF.

The CDR3 reads CSAHSTDTQYF. The CDR3 coding sequence is TGCAGTGCTCACAGCACAGATACGCAGTATTTT. V and J are TRBV20-1 and TRBJ2-3; the D is unclear. V gave up 5 bases and J gave up 0 bases, with 3 bases separating them. Germline loops: CDR1 DFQATT, CDR2 SNEGSKA (reference sequence). This CDR3 contains 11 residues.

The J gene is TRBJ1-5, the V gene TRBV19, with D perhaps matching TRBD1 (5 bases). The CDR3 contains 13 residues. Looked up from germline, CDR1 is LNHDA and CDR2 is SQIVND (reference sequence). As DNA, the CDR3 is TGTTCGGGAGCGCAGGGTTGGAATCAGCCCCAGCATTTT. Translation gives CSGAQGWNQPQHF.

The chain's CDR3 is CASSQDRRGNSPLHF. CDR3 DNA sequence: TGTGCCAGCAGCCAAGATCGGCGGGGAAATTCACCCCTCCACTTT. The gene calls are TRBV4-2 and TRBJ1-6, with D uncertain. The germline V and J ends were trimmed by 0 bases and 7 bases, with 10 bases remaining between them. The CDR3 is made up of 15 amino acids. Germline V gene data show CDR1 as LGHNA and CDR2 as YNFKEQ.

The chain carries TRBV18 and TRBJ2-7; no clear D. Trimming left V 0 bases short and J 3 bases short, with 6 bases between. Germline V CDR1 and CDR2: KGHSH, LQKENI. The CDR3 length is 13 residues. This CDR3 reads CASSPPVGYEQYF. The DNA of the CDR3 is TGTGCCAGCTCACCACCGGTGGGCTACGAGCAGTACTTC. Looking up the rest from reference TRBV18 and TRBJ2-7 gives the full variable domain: NAGVMQNPRHLVRRRGQEARLRCSPMKGHSHVYWYRQLPEEGLKFMVYLQKENIIDESGMPKERFSAEFPKEGPSILRIQQVVRGDSAAYFCASSPPVGYEQYFGPGTRLTVT.

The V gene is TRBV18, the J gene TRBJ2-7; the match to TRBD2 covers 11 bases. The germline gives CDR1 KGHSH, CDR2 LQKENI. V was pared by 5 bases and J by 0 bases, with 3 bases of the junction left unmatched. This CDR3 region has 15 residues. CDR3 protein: CASSMTSGASYEQYF. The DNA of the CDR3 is TGTGCCAGCTCAATGACTAGCGGGGCCTCCTACGAGCAGTACTTC.

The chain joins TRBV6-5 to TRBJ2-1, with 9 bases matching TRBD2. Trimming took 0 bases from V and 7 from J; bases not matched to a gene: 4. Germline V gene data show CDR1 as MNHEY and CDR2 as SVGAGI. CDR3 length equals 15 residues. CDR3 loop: CASSYSGGGGNEQFF. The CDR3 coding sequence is TGTGCCAGCAGTTACTCAGGCGGGGGGGGGAATGAGCAGTTCTTC.

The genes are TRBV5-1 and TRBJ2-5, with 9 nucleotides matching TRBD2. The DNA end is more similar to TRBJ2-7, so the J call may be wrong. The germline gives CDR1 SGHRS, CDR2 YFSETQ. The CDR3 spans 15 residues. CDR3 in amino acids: CASSLVAGGTYEQYF. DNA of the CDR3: TGCGCCAGCAGCTTGGTTGCGGGGGGGACCTACGAGCAGTACTTC.